This T cell receptor (beta chain) was identified during a study of control samples from healthy donors and cancer patients (TCRdb year 2020). Libraries were prepared through the immunoSEQ multiplex PCR assay. TCRdb holds this immuneACCESS table with in-frame rearrangements only. Some clones are missing; in checked studies, unresolved V genes explain under half, and the rest has no known cause. In this sample the table shows over 85,000 clones, about 90% of which occur a single time. Clones ranked in the top ten supply 2% to 2.5% of the sample. In the case of this clone: It lacks a known antigen. No clone much larger than this one lies a single base away; base qualities are absent.

The germline V end is reduced by 5 bases and the J end by 3 bases; junction bases left unmatched: 9. CDR1 SGHTA and CDR2 FQGNSA are derived from the germline V gene. Including cysteine and phenylalanine, the CDR3 has 16 amino acids. Here the CDR3 DNA is all that survives: 48 bases in frame from base 1. Sequencing was carried out using blood. This clonotype originated in a woman between 18 and 29 years old in good health. Here the chain combines TRBV7-2 and TRBJ1-3; the central 8 bases match TRBD1. The CDR3 sequence is CASSPGQGLGGNTIYF. The nucleotides are TGTGCCAGCAGCCCCGGACAGGGCCTTGGTGGAAACACCATATATTTT.